The subject of this entry is one TCR beta chain. Antigen: not known. The data stem from a study of cytomegalovirus exposure and HLA in healthy donors. Whole-study results and caveats: Because they were indistinguishable, some V segments, including TRBV6-2 and TRBV6-3, were excluded. Cytomegalovirus status was reportedly diagnosed by the classifier with high sensitivity and specificity.

Healthy individuals who donated bone marrow served as the donors. The V gene end was trimmed by 10 bases and the J gene end by 4 bases; junction bases not matched to a gene: 5. Looked up from germline, CDR1 is LNHDA and CDR2 is SQIVND (reference sequence). The CDR3 is 12 amino acids. A multiplex PCR was run with 60 Vbeta primers and 13 Jbeta primers. Profiled with immunoSEQ multiplex PCR; TCRdb holds only in-frame clones, not every one. The data contain about 97,000 clones, under 80% of them singletons. The source is a middle-aged man in good health and CMV-seronegative. Source material: PBMCs. V gene TRBV19 combines with J gene TRBJ2-3; 7 bases fit TRBD1. CDR3 region: CATTGDADTQYF. The CDR3, as DNA: TGTGCCACCACAGGGGACGCAGATACGCAGTATTTT.